The 20 T cell receptor beta chains given below trace back to one sample, sequenced in a study of Graves' ophthalmopathy and Graves' hyperthyroidism. The TCR beta CDR3 regions underwent amplification from RNA transcripts. After a first-round RT-PCR with HTBI primers, a second-round multiplex PCR was run. TCRdb used MiXCR to reprocess the multiplex PCR reads, holding one entry per CDR3 protein. The sample has around 590,000 distinct CDR3 sequences; less than 45% are singletons. The sequenced sample was peripheral blood or thyroid tissue (not recorded which). The source of these receptors is an adult man with Graves' hyperthyroidism.

The table lists this clonotype with many counts. The chain is built from TRBV20-1 and TRBJ1-1; D remains unclear. Germline CDR1 and CDR2: DFQATT and SNEGSKA (reference sequence). Trimming stripped 0 bases from V and 0 bases from J, with 5 bases between. The length of the CDR3 is 13 residues. The DNA for the CDR3 is TGCAGTGCTAGAGATACGGTGAACACTGAAGCTTTCTTT. The encoded protein is CSARDTVNTEAFF.

This clonotype has only a few counts. The chain links TRBV6-1 to TRBJ2-3; 10 nucleotides match TRBD2. Germline trimming cut 5 bases from V and 7 bases from J; bases unmatched to any gene: 9. Germline CDR1 reads MNHNS; CDR2 reads SASEGT. This CDR3 has 15 amino acids. The CDR3 DNA is TGTGCCAGCAGTCTCCTAGCGGGAGCGTCTCATACGCAGTATTTT. Translating it yields CASSLLAGASHTQYF.

The V call is TRBV4-1, the J call TRBJ1-3, with 8 bases that match TRBD1. Germline trimming cut 2 bases from V and 2 bases from J; bases unmatched to any gene: 11. CDR3 length: 18 residues. Germline CDR1 is MGHRA and CDR2 is YSYEKL. CDR3 DNA: TGCGCCAGCAGCCAAAGGACCGTGGACAGGGCAGCTGGAAACACCATATATTTT. Amino acids: CASSQRTVDRAAGNTIYF.

V and J are TRBV7-2 and TRBJ2-5; D unclear. The length of the CDR3 is 12 residues. Trimming pared 1 base from V and 7 bases from J, leaving 7 bases between. Germline V gives CDR1 SGHTA, CDR2 FQGNSA. CDR3 nucleotides: TGTGCCAGCAGCTTAGTGGAAGGGACCCAGTACTTC. This sequence encodes CASSLVEGTQYF.

This clonotype was picked up many times. Here the CDR3 reads CAISPGTGDNSPLHF. CDR3 sequence (DNA): TGTGCCATCAGCCCGGGGACAGGGGATAATTCACCCCTCCACTTT. This chain joins TRBV10-3 and TRBJ1-6, with TRBD1 matching 10 bases. The CDR3 has 15 residues. Germline values: CDR1 ENHRY, CDR2 SYGVKD. Unmatched junction bases numbered 4, after V lost 6 bases and J lost 5 bases.

This clonotype was counted between two and nine times. The chain couples TRBV7-8 to TRBJ1-1; tentative D call: TRBD1 (5 bases). The CDR3 runs 11 residues. Germline-derived CDR1 and CDR2 are SGHVS and FQNEAQ. V lost 4 bases and J 8 bases, leaving 8 bases between the germline ends. CDR3 region: CASSSSGEAFF. The CDR3 DNA reads TGTGCCAGCAGCTCATCAGGGGAAGCTTTCTTT. Full variable domain (remainder filled in from reference TRBV7-8 and TRBJ1-1): GAGVSQSPRYKVAKRGQDVALRCDPISGHVSLFWYQQALGQGPEFLTYFQNEAQLDKSGLPSDRFFAERPEGSVSTLKIQRTQQEDSAVYLCASSSSGEAFFGQGTRLTVV.

This clonotype was observed a few times. The V gene is TRBV7-3, the J gene TRBJ2-3; TRBD2 is a possible D gene (6 bases). This CDR3 has 12 amino acids. The V gene's germline CDR1 is SGHTA and CDR2 FQGTGA. V was shortened by 5 bases and J by 6 bases, with 9 bases between the two germline ends. CDR3 protein: CASSRAGDTQYF. The CDR3 region has the DNA TGTGCCAGCAGCCGCGCGGGGGATACGCAGTATTTT.

There are many counts of this clonotype. The chain has TRBV19 and TRBJ1-1, with a weak D call TRBD1 (5 bases). The CDR3 is made up of 13 amino acids. The ends were cut back, 7 bases at V and 4 bases at J, with 13 bases in the middle. CDR1 and CDR2 (germline): LNHDA, SQIVND (reference sequence). CDR3 coding DNA: TGTGCCAGTATCCTAGGGGTATCCACTGAAGCTTTCTTT. Translating it yields CASILGVSTEAFF. The full variable domain, completed using reference TRBV19 and TRBJ1-1, is DGGITQSPKYLFRKEGQNVTLSCEQNLNHDAMYWYRQDPGQGLRLIYYSQIVNDFQKGDIAEGYSVSREKKESFPLTVTSAQKNPTAFYLCASILGVSTEAFFGQGTRLTVV.

The chain recombines TRBV9 with TRBJ1-5, with a possible D match to TRBD1 (5 bases). The CDR3 has 16 amino acids. CDR1 and CDR2 from the germline V gene are SGDLS and YYNGEE. V was trimmed by 3 bases and J by 11 bases, leaving 24 bases between them. The CDR3 reads CASSGIGTSPLETQHF. In DNA, the CDR3 is TGTGCCAGCAGCGGAATCGGGACTAGCCCCCTTGAGACCCAGCATTTT.

The genes are TRBV29-1 and TRBJ1-2, with TRBD1 identical over 7 bases. The V and J ends lost 8 bases and 3 bases, in that order; junction bases with no gene match: 6. The CDR3 runs to 12 residues. Germline CDR1 is SQVTM and CDR2 is ANQGSEA. The CDR3 DNA follows: TGCAGCTTACAGGGGCCCGACTATGGCTACACCTTC. Translation: CSLQGPDYGYTF.

V is TRBV2 and J is TRBJ2-5, with D perhaps assigned TRBD1 or TRBD2 (6 bases each). V lost 4 bases and J lost 5, with 14 bases in between. There are 14 residues in the CDR3. The germline gives CDR1 SNHLY, CDR2 FYNNEI. The CDR3 DNA reads TGTGCCAGCAGTGGGGTAGGGGGGATTGAGACCCAGTACTTC. It codes for CASSGVGGIETQYF. The variable domain in full, completed from reference TRBV2 and TRBJ2-5, reads EPEVTQTPSHQVTQMGQEVILRCVPISNHLYFYWYRQILGQKVEFLVSFYNNEISEKSEIFDDQFSVERPDGSNFTLKIRSTKLEDSAMYFCASSGVGGIETQYFGPGTRLLVL.

About this clonotype: A much larger clone differs by one base, so this may be a read error. J is TRBJ1-1 and V is TRBV2, with a weak D call TRBD1 (5 bases). Germline V gene lookup returns CDR1 SNHLY and CDR2 FYNNEI. There are 14 residues in the CDR3. Trimming left V 3 bases short and J 2 bases short, with 10 bases between. The chain's CDR3 is CASSEGLFNTEAFF. CDR3 nucleotide sequence: TGTGCCAGCAGTGAGGGACTCTTTAACACTGAAGCTTTCTTT.

The chain joins TRBV12-3 or TRBV12-4 to TRBJ1-4; D gene uncertain. V was clipped by 8 bases and J by 7 bases, with 20 bases between them. This CDR3 comprises 15 residues. CDR3 sequence: CASSPLVPPGEKLFF. CDR3 in DNA: TGTGCCAGCTCACCACTGGTGCCGCCTGGTGAAAAACTGTTTTTT.

This chain uses TRBV6-5 with TRBJ2-7; D unresolved. V lost 0 bases and J lost 2, with 14 bases in between. In germline, CDR1 is MNHEY, CDR2 SVGAGI. This CDR3 is 16 amino acids long. CDR3 nucleotide sequence: TGTGCCAGCAGTTACTCAGGAGTAAGAGAAACCTACGAGCAGTACTTC. Translation gives CASSYSGVRETYEQYF.

The chain combines TRBV19 with TRBJ1-6; 7 nucleotides align to TRBD1. Germline CDR1 LNHDA, CDR2 SQIVND (reference sequence). The J segment lost 6 bases and the V segment lost 9 bases, leaving 5 bases of the junction unmatched. CDR3 length: 13 amino acids. The CDR3 is CASLQGLNSPLHF. The DNA for the CDR3 is TGTGCCAGCTTACAGGGGCTTAATTCACCCCTCCACTTT.

This clonotype showed up many times. The rearrangement uses TRBV4-2 and TRBJ2-7, with D possibly being TRBD2 (6 bases). The CDR3 is made up of 16 amino acids. Trimming left V 0 bases short and J 3 bases short, with 15 bases between. Germline V gene sequence: CDR1 LGHNA, CDR2 YNFKEQ. CDR3 amino acids: CASSQEPGLKIYEQYF. The CDR3 DNA follows: TGTGCCAGCAGCCAAGAACCGGGACTCAAAATCTACGAGCAGTACTTC.

CDR3 nucleotide sequence: TGTGCCACCAGCAGTTCCCTCACAGCGGGGGGGCCAGGAGAGACCCAGTACTTC. Its protein product is CATSSSLTAGGPGETQYF. This chain uses TRBV15 with TRBJ2-5, with 10 bases identical to TRBD2. CDR1 is LNHNV and CDR2 is YYDKDF in the germline V gene (reference sequence). V was clipped by 3 bases and J by 4 bases; unmatched bases: 14. There are 18 residues in the CDR3.

The V call is TRBV7-9, the J call TRBJ1-2; 8 nucleotides line up with TRBD1. Looked up from germline, CDR1 is SEHNR and CDR2 is FQNEAQ (reference sequence). CDR3 length: 15 amino acids. After removal of 5 bases from V and 8 bases from J, the junction contained 13 bases not matched to a gene. This CDR3 reads CASSTTGGYQGGYTF. CDR3 DNA sequence: TGTGCCAGCAGCACAACAGGGGGTTATCAGGGAGGCTACACCTTC.

This CDR3 reads CASGHRFTGELFF. CDR3 nucleotides: TGTGCCAGCGGACACAGGTTCACCGGGGAGCTGTTTTTT. The chain is built from TRBV27 and TRBJ2-2; tentatively, D is TRBD1 (5 bases). Per the germline V gene, CDR1 is MNHEY and CDR2 is SMNVEV (reference sequence). V was trimmed by 8 bases and J by 4 bases, leaving 11 bases between them. The CDR3 spans 13 residues.

This clonotype was detected many times. The chain uses TRBV29-1 and TRBJ2-7, with D uncertain. Germline V CDR1 and CDR2: SQVTM, ANQGSEA. V lost 3 bases to trimming and J lost 5 bases, with 11 bases between them. The CDR3 is made up of 12 amino acids. For the CDR3, the DNA is TGCAGCGTTGAGGCCCTATCTAACGAGCAGTACTTC. It is translated as CSVEALSNEQYF.